This TCR beta chain is drawn from a study of blood T cells in healthy people across ages. Study outcomes and limitations: The fall in TCR beta diversity per million T cells was roughly linear with age.

A remark on this clonotype: Its matching antigen is unknown.

Next came a second PCR, run for about 6 to 11 cycles, which used a sample-barcoded 5' primer along with a J-beta primer mix. TCRdb independently ran MiXCR on the 5' RACE reads; one entry per CDR3 protein. The repertoire consists of about 1.5 million distinct CDR3 sequences, with 40% to 45% occurring once and the leading ten covering more than 4%. Germline V gives CDR1 LGHNA, CDR2 YSLEER. The CDR3 consists of 16 residues. V was clipped by 2 bases and J by 3 bases, with 15 bases between them. V gene TRBV4-3 combines with J gene TRBJ2-3; D possibly matches TRBD1 or TRBD2 (6 bases each). The sequencing sample was made of blood. The source of this sequence is a woman aged 18 to 35 in good health. DNA for the CDR3: TGCGCCAGCAGCCAAAGGCTGTGGAGGGGGACAGATACGCAGTATTTT. Amino acids: CASSQRLWRGTDTQYF.